The 5 T cell receptor beta chains below were found in one sample sequenced in a study of blood T cell repertoires in COVID-19. Only in-frame clones appear in the TCRdb table, and some are missing; sequencing was by immunoSEQ multiplex PCR. The data show approximately 210,000 clones, with 84% seen just once and approximately 8% held by the top ten. Sequencing used peripheral blood. Source of these receptors: a woman aged 50 to 60 with active or convalescent COVID-19.

The chain combines TRBV6-6 with TRBJ2-6; D might be TRBD2 (7 bases). The germline gives CDR1 MNHNY, CDR2 SVGAGI (reference sequence). The V end was cut by 6 bases, the J end by 0 bases, with 9 bases between. The CDR3 is 15 residues long. CDR3 protein: CASRRGLSGANVLTF. In DNA, the CDR3 is TGTGCCAGCAGGCGGGGGCTCTCTGGGGCCAACGTCCTGACTTTC.

This rearrangement joins TRBV27 to TRBJ1-2; 7 positions agree with TRBD1. Germline V gene sequence: CDR1 MNHEY, CDR2 SMNVEV (reference sequence). Germline trimming cut 0 bases from V and 4 bases from J; bases unmatched to any gene: 2. This CDR3 spans 14 amino acids. CDR3 region: CASSLSGGAYGYTF. In DNA, the CDR3 is TGTGCCAGCAGTTTATCAGGGGGCGCCTATGGCTACACCTTC.

The genes are TRBV25-1 and TRBJ1-1; TRBD1 agrees at 7 bases. Germline values: CDR1 MGHDK, CDR2 SYGVNS. V shed 1 base and J 4 bases; nucleotides not matched to a gene: 6. This CDR3 comprises 15 residues. The CDR3 here is CASSEWRQGRTEAFF. The CDR3, as DNA: TGTGCCAGCAGTGAATGGAGACAGGGACGCACTGAAGCTTTCTTT.

The chain recombines TRBV7-9 with TRBJ1-2, with TRBD1 as a possible D gene (6 bases). The CDR3 loop spans 16 amino acids. Germline values: CDR1 SEHNR, CDR2 FQNEAQ (reference sequence). With 0 bases removed from V and 4 bases from J, the gap between germline ends came to 15 bases. DNA for the CDR3: TGTGCCAGCAGCTTAGCGAGGGCAGGGGATGGCTATGGCTACACCTTC. It yields the protein CASSLARAGDGYGYTF. Looking up the rest from reference TRBV7-9 and TRBJ1-2 gives the full variable domain: DTGVSQNPRHKITKRGQNVTFRCDPISEHNRLYWYRQTLGQGPEFLTYFQNEAQLEKSRLLSDRFSAERPKGSFSTLEIQRTEQGDSAMYLCASSLARAGDGYGYTFGSGTRLTVV.

Here the CDR3 reads CASGRGVSQNTGELFF. CDR3 DNA sequence: TGTGCCAGCGGCAGGGGGGTTTCCCAAAACACCGGGGAGCTGTTTTTT. The chain is built from TRBV7-6 and TRBJ2-2; D might be TRBD1 (7 bases). The ends were cut back, 8 bases at V and 2 bases at J, with 18 bases in the middle. Germline-derived CDR1 and CDR2 are SGHVS and FNYEAQ. The CDR3 extends over 16 amino acids.